One sample yielded the 8 T cell receptor beta chains listed below, sequenced in a study of T cells in localized non-small cell lung cancer. The data were produced by immunoSEQ multiplex PCR, yet TCRdb's version contains in-frame clones alone and is incomplete. The repertoire holds a few thousand clones, with roughly a quarter as singletons. Sequenced material: normal lung tissue next to the tumor, taken before any cancer treatment. These receptors were taken from a male donor older than 55 with stage I lung adenocarcinoma.

This chain links TRBV29-1 with TRBJ2-7, with D perhaps assigned TRBD1 or TRBD2 (5 bases each). Germline V gene sequence: CDR1 SQVTM, CDR2 ANQGSEA. The CDR3 has 15 amino acids. With 0 bases removed from V and 0 bases from J, the gap between germline ends came to 12 bases. In DNA, the CDR3 is TGCAGCGTTGAAGATTTCAGGGACCGCTCCTACGAGCAGTACTTC. Translated: CSVEDFRDRSYEQYF.

In this sample, this clone turned up a few times. The chain couples TRBV14 to TRBJ2-1; 7 bases align to TRBD2. CDR1 is SGHDN, CDR2 FVKESK, per germline. The CDR3 runs to 16 residues. V gave up 4 bases and J gave up 0 bases; unmatched junction bases: 6. The CDR3 spells CASSPMRGSSYNEQFF. CDR3 sequence (DNA): TGTGCCAGCAGCCCAATGCGGGGGAGCTCCTACAATGAGCAGTTCTTC.

There are a few counts of this clone. V usage is TRBV19 and J usage is TRBJ1-6, with a possible D match to TRBD1 (6 bases). Trimming cost V 3 bases and J 10 bases, with 16 bases left between them. The CDR3 totals 15 residues. Germline V gives CDR1 LNHDA, CDR2 SQIVND (reference sequence). CDR3 bases: TGTGCCAGTAGTATGGGGGCAGGGTCTCAGTCACCCCTCCACTTT. This codes for CASSMGAGSQSPLHF. Full variable domain (outside the CDR3, taken from reference TRBV19 and TRBJ1-6): DGGITQSPKYLFRKEGQNVTLSCEQNLNHDAMYWYRQDPGQGLRLIYYSQIVNDFQKGDIAEGYSVSREKKESFPLTVTSAQKNPTAFYLCASSMGAGSQSPLHFGNGTRLTVT.

The chain has TRBV2 and TRBJ1-2; no clear D gene. CDR3 length equals 13 residues. CDR1 is SNHLY, CDR2 FYNNEI, per germline. With 6 bases removed from V and 8 bases from J, the gap between germline ends came to 16 bases. In DNA, the CDR3 is TGTGCCAGCAGGGACTACACGACGGAGGGCTACACCTTC. Encoded protein: CASRDYTTEGYTF.

Relative to its sample, this clone is medium-sized. The rearrangement uses TRBV4-1 and TRBJ2-7, with D unclear. The CDR3 is 14 residues long. Germline CDR1 is MGHRA and CDR2 is YSYEKL. The V end was cut by 2 bases, the J end by 3 bases, with 11 bases between. The CDR3 sequence: CASSQQAHNYEQYF. The CDR3 bases are TGCGCCAGCAGCCAACAAGCGCATAACTACGAGCAGTACTTC.

This chain connects TRBV7-5 to TRBJ1-3; the table's TRBD1 call for D was not verified on the DNA. TRBV7-5 is recorded as a pseudogene. The CDR3 length is 17 residues. This CDR3 reads CASSSGQGQGPGNTIYF. CDR3 coding DNA: TGTGCCAGCAGCTCTGGACAAGGACAGGGGCCTGGAAACACCATATATTTT.

The J gene is TRBJ1-1, the V gene TRBV6-8; D uncertain. The V end lost 6 bases, the J end lost 3 bases, and 11 bases lay between the germline ends. CDR3 length: 13 amino acids. Germline lookup yields CDR1 MNHGY and CDR2 SAAAGT. CDR3 coding DNA: TGTGCCAGCAGCCCCAACAGCGACACTGAAGCTTTCTTT. Translated: CASSPNSDTEAFF.

The table lists this clone with a few counts. The chain joins TRBV6-8 to TRBJ1-1; no clear D. The CDR3 spans 12 residues. Germline values: CDR1 MNHGY, CDR2 SAAAGT. Deletions cut 8 bases from V and 7 bases from J, with 14 bases between. Here the CDR3 DNA reads TGTGCCAGCGGTCACAGTATCATTGAAGCTTTCTTT. Its protein is CASGHSIIEAFF.